This TCR beta chain was recovered during a study of T cells after yellow fever vaccination. This clonotype has at least ten counts. Template switching with 5'RACE generated the TCR cDNA and added a universal primer site and UMIs. TCRdb itself ran the 5' RACE reads through MiXCR, one entry per CDR3 protein. The sample lists hundreds of thousands of distinct CDR3 sequences; roughly 3.5% were seen once. The sequencing here drew on PBMCs, taken on the day of the yellow fever booster vaccination. The source of this sequence is a man younger than 35 who received the YFV17D yellow fever vaccine.

The CDR3 coding sequence is TGCAGTGCTAGAGAGGGGACCTTCGGTACTGAAGCTTTCTTT. Its protein product is CSAREGTFGTEAFF. V usage is TRBV20-1 and J usage is TRBJ1-1, with a weak D call TRBD1 (5 bases). CDR1 is DFQATT and CDR2 is SNEGSKA in the germline V gene (reference sequence). The CDR3 runs to 14 residues. V was trimmed by 0 bases and J by 5 bases, leaving 13 bases between them.